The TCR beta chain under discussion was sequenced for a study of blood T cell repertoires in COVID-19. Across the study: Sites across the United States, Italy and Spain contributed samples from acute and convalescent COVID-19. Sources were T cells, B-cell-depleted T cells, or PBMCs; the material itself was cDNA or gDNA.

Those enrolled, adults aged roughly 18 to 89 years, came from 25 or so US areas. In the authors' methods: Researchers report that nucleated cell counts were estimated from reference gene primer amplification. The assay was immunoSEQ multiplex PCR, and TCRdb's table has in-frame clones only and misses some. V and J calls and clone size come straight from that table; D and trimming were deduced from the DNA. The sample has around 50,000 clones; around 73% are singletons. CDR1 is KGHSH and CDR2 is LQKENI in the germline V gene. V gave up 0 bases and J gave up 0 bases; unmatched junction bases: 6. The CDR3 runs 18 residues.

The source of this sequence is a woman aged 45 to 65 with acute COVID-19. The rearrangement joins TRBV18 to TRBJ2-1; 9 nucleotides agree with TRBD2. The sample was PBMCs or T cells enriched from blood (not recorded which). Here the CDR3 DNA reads TGTGCCAGCTCACCACCTAGCGGGGGAACGAGCTCCTACAATGAGCAGTTCTTC. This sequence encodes CASSPPSGGTSSYNEQFF.